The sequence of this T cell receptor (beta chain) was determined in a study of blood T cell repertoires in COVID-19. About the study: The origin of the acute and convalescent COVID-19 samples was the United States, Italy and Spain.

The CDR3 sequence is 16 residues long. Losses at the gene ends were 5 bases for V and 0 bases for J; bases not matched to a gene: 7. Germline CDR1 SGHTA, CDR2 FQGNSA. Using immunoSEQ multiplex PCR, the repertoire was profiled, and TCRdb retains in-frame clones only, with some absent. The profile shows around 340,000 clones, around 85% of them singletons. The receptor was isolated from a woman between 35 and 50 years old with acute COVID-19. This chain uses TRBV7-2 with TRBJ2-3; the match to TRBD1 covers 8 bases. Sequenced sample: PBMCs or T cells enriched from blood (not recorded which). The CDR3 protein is CASSTRTGSSTDTQYF. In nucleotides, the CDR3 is TGTGCCAGCAGCACCCGGACAGGGTCTAGCACAGATACGCAGTATTTT.